The text below deals with one TCR beta chain. These data originate in a study of blood T cell repertoires in COVID-19. Germline V gives CDR1 MNHEY, CDR2 SVGAGI. The CDR3 length is 14 residues. V lost 2 bases to trimming and J lost 3 bases; unmatched junction nucleotides: 0. Authors' data handling: Using reference gene primer amplification, nucleated cell counts were estimated. Data came from immunoSEQ multiplex PCR; TCRdb stores just in-frame clones and leaves some out. That table is the source of V, J and clone size, and D and trimming were worked out from the DNA. The table shows fewer than 400,000 clones, with roughly 87% occurring only once.

This TCR derives from a woman under 30 who had recovered from COVID-19. V gene TRBV6-5 combines with J gene TRBJ2-1; 8 positions match TRBD2. Sequencing was performed on PBMCs or T cells enriched from blood (not recorded which). The CDR3 bases are TGTGCCAGCAGTTACGGGACTAGCTACAATGAGCAGTTCTTC. It specifies CASSYGTSYNEQFF.